Detailed here is one T cell receptor (beta chain). No antigen is known for it. This was a survey-level run. Assay: immunoSEQ multiplex PCR; the TCRdb copy retains only in-frame clones and omits some. Of some 50,000 clones detected, approximately 83% appear once; the ten largest clones hold 0.41%. The V and J ends lost 3 bases and 2 bases respectively, with 11 bases between them. Germline CDR1 SNHLY, CDR2 FYNNEI. This CDR3 contains 14 residues. The data derive from a study of fetal regulatory T cell absence and autoimmunity. About the study: Exocrine pancreas autoimmunity occurred in IPEX patients lacking clinical diabetes.

Points from the study as a whole: In IPEX, the enrichment was taken to support antigen-driven autoimmunity before birth. Cord blood and pancreas showed broadly similar TRB gene family usage.

The V gene is TRBV2, the J gene TRBJ2-7; tentative D call: TRBD2 (6 bases). Sample: cord blood. This clonotype originated in a newborn boy with IPEX syndrome. This CDR3 is CASSEAGRTYEQYF. For the CDR3, the DNA is TGTGCCAGCAGTGAGGCGGGACGAACCTACGAGCAGTACTTC.